This T cell receptor beta chain originates from a study of shared clonotypes between healthy human individuals. Study at large: Researchers drew samples from a couple of women and three men aged 18 to 49.

Replicate PCRs for sorted subsets used approximately 190 ng DNA; this equaled tens of thousands of T cell genomes. Only in-frame clones appear in the TCRdb table, and some are missing; sequencing was by immunoSEQ multiplex PCR. Counted here are over 800,000 clones, over 90% occurring once; the ten biggest clones make up around 24%. CD45RO-negative CD8 cells positively selected for CCR7 made up the naive population, which excluded terminally differentiated effector memory CD45RA+ cells. This CDR3 is built from 14 residues. Looked up from germline, CDR1 is SEHNR and CDR2 is FQNEAQ (reference sequence). Trimming cost V 5 bases and J 4 bases, with 12 bases left between them. Notes on the study in general: Rarefaction revealed incomplete sorted-subset sequencing despite large depth.

As for this clone: Its antigen is currently unknown.

Source material: naive CD8+ T cells sorted from blood. This chain links TRBV7-9 with TRBJ2-1; D not certain. This clonotype originated in a man younger than 45 in good health. CDR3 nucleotides: TGTGCCAGCAGCCCATCGGTGGATTACAATGAGCAGTTCTTC. It translates to CASSPSVDYNEQFF.